This T cell receptor beta chain appears in the sequencing data of a study of T cell responses to AZD1222 COVID-19 vaccine. TCRdb's table, derived via immunoSEQ multiplex PCR, lists solely in-frame clones and lacks some. The table records 120,000 or so clones, approximately 86% of them present only once. As regards this clone: Its antigen is unknown.

Regarding the study as a whole: Clonal diversity was possibly underestimated, and white British individuals and females predominated among donors. Vaccination with two AZD1222 doses was followed by a rise in Spike-specific TCR breadth and depth. Only a handful of AZD1222 recipients tested seropositive at baseline. Close to half of all spike-specific TCRs reportedly target regions of the variants that are unmutated.

This CDR3 has 13 amino acids. Germline V lookup: CDR1 SQVTM, CDR2 ANQGSEA. The V gene lost 7 bases and the J gene lost 6 bases, with 17 bases spanning the gap. Specimen: peripheral blood, collected on day 0 of AZD1222 vaccination. The receptor's source is an adult in good health. This chain uses TRBV29-1 with TRBJ2-3, with D tentatively TRBD1 or TRBD2 (5 bases each). The CDR3 loop reads CSGAGTFGDTQYF. CDR3 sequence (DNA): TGCAGCGGAGCCGGGACCTTCGGGGATACGCAGTATTTT.